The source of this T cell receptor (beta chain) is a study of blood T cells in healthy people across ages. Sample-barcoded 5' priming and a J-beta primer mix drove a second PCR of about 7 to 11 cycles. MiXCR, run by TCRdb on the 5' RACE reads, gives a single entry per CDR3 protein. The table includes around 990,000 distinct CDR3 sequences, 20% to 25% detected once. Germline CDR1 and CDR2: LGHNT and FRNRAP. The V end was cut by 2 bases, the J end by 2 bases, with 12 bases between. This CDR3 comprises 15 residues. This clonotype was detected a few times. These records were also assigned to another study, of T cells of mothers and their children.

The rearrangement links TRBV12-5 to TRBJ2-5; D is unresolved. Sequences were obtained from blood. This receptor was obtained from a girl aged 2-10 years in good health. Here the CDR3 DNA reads TGTGCTAGTGGTTTGACGTCCGCAAGACAAGAGACCCAGTACTTC. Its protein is CASGLTSARQETQYF.